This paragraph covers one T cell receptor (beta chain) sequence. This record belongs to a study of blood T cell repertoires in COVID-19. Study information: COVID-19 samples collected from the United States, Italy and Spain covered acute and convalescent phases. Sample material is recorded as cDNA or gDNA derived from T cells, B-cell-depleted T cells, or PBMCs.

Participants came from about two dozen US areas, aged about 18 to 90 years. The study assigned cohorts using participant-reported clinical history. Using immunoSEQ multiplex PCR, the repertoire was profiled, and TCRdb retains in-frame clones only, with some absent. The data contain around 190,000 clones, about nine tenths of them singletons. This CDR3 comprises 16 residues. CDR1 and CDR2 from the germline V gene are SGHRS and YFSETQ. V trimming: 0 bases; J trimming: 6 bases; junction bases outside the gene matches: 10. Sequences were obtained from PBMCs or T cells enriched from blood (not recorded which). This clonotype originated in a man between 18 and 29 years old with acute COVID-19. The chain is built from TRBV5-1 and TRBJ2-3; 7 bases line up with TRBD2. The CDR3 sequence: CASSLVVTGGTDTQYF. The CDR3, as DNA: TGCGCCAGCAGCTTGGTGGTGACGGGAGGAACGGATACGCAGTATTTT.